This T cell receptor beta chain was observed in a study of T cells after posttransplantation cyclophosphamide. Study-wide results and limits: TRB overlap between skin or GI tissue T cells and blood was limited. Recipient CMV seropositivity and CMV reactivation strongly tracked TRB clonality. Later post-transplant blood repertoires were often dominated by donor CD8+ memory clones.

This clone was counted ten times or more. Its cognate antigen is unknown. The related graft donor's blood sample was taken on the day of bone marrow donation. The table came from immunoSEQ multiplex PCR; TCRdb's copy has only in-frame clones and leaves some out. The sample has tens of thousands of clones, none seen only once; the top ten hold 2% to 2.5%. The specimen sequenced was PBMCs. This receptor was obtained from a man aged 45-65 years in good health, CMV-negative, and a related stem cell transplant donor.

Here the CDR3 reads CASSPATGGGYEQYF. The CDR3 nucleotides are TGTGCCAGCTCACCTGCGACAGGGGGCGGGTACGAGCAGTACTTC. This rearrangement joins TRBV18 to TRBJ2-7; 10 positions agree with TRBD1. The CDR3 length is 15 residues. The germline V gene has CDR1 KGHSH and CDR2 LQKENI. V lost 3 bases and J lost 4; bases outside the gene matches: 6.